What follows describes a single T cell receptor (beta chain). Those who participated ranged in age from roughly 18 to 89 years and resided in about two dozen US areas. Per the authors' pipeline: Reference gene primer amplification gave nucleated cell count estimates. This table comes from immunoSEQ multiplex PCR, and its TCRdb copy is limited to in-frame clones, with some not included. V and J calls and clone size are copied from that table; D and trimming were computed from the DNA. The table shows about 290,000 clones, with around 86% occurring only once. This CDR3 region has 14 residues. V was pared by 5 bases and J by 5 bases, with 7 bases of the junction left unmatched. The germline V gene encodes CDR1 LNHDA and CDR2 SQIVND (reference sequence). These data come from a study of blood T cell repertoires in COVID-19. Study context: Researchers got acute and convalescent COVID-19 samples from the United States, Italy and Spain.

The rearrangement joins TRBV19 to TRBJ1-2; 8 bases line up with TRBD1. This clonotype was obtained from a woman aged 40-49 years who had recovered from COVID-19. Sequencing was performed on PBMCs or T cells enriched from blood (not recorded which). DNA for the CDR3: TGTGCCAGTAGTCTTGGACAGGGACTATATGGCTACACCTTC. Translation gives CASSLGQGLYGYTF.